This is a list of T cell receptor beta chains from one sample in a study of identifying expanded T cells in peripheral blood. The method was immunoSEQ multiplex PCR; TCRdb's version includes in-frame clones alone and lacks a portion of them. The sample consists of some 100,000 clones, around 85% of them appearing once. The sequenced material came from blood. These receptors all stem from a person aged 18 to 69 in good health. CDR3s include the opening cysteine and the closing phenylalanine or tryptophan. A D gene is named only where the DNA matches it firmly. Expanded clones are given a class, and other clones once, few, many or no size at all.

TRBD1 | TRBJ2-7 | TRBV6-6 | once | TGTGCCAGCAGTTACTCTCCCCAGGGGGCCCACGGTTACTTC | CASSYSPQGAHGYF
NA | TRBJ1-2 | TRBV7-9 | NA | TGTGCCAGCACCCTGGGGGTGGGGAGGGCCGCTAACTATGGCTACACCTTC | CASTLGVGRAANYGYTF
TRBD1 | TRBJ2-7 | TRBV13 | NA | TGTGCCAGCAGCCTACATACACTTACAGGGGACGACGAGCAGTACTTC | CASSLHTLTGDDEQYF
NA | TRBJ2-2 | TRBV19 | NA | TGTGCCAGTAGTTCCCACCAAGGGATAGGGAACACCGGGGAGCTGTTTTTT | CASSSHQGIGNTGELFF
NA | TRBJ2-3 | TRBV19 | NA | TGTGCCAGTAGTGCACAGGTTAGCACAGATACGCAGTATTTT | CASSAQVSTDTQYF
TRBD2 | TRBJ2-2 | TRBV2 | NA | TGTGCCAGCAGCCTAGCGGGGGGCTCGAACACCGGGGAGCTGTTTTTT | CASSLAGGSNTGELFF
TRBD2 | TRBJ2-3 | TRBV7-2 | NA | TGTGCCAGCAGCTGGATAGCGGGGGGCGGGACAGATACGCAGTATTTT | CASSWIAGGGTDTQYF
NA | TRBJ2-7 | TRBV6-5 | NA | TGTGCCAGCAGTTACGGGTTAGGGCAGACCTACGAGCAGTACTTC | CASSYGLGQTYEQYF
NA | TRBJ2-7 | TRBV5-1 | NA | TGCGCCAGCAGCTTGGCGCCAGGGGACTACGAGCAGTACTTC | CASSLAPGDYEQYF
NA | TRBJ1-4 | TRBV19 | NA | TGTGCCAGTAGTTTCGCACAGGCCACAACTAATGAAAAACTGTTTTTT | CASSFAQATTNEKLFF
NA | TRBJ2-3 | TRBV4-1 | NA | TGCGCCAGCAGCAAAAACCAGGGTGTTCCAGCAGATACGCAGTATTTT | CASSKNQGVPADTQYF
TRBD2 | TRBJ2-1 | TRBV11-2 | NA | TGTGCCAGCAGCTTTACTAGCGGGGGGGTCGAGGAGCAGTTCTTC | CASSFTSGGVEEQFF
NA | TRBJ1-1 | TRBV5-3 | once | TGTGCCAGAAGCTTGGCCGGGGTCGGTCGGAATACTGAAGCTTTCTTT | CARSLAGVGRNTEAFF
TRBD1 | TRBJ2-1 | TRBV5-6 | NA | TGTGCCAGCAGCTCCCTACAGGGGAGCTCCTACAATGAGCAGTTCTTC | CASSSLQGSSYNEQFF
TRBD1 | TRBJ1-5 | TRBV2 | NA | TGTGCCAGCAGTGTACGTCAACAGGGGGCAGGGAGGAGCAATCAGCCCCAGCATTTT | CASSVRQQGAGRSNQPQHF
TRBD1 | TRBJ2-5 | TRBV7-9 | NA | TGTGCCAGCAGCTCGGGACAGGGGGAAGAGACCCAGTACTTC | CASSSGQGEETQYF
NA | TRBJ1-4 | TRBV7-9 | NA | TGTGCCAGTTTAACGTATGCAACTAATGAAAAACTGTTTTTT | CASLTYATNEKLFF
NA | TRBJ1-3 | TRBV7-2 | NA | TGTGCCAGCAGCCGTCAGGGGCTCAGAAATTCTGGAAACACCATATATTTT | CASSRQGLRNSGNTIYF
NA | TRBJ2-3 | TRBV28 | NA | TGTGCCAGCAGACACTGGGAGTTCGAGAGCCCCACAGATACGCAGTATTTT | CASRHWEFESPTDTQYF